This is a list of T cell receptor beta chains from one sample in a study of shared clonotypes between healthy human individuals. Sequencing was performed with immunoSEQ multiplex PCR; in TCRdb, only in-frame clones are kept and a portion is missing. The sample has some 1 million clones, 75% seen once. The sample was memory CD4+ T cells sorted from blood. The receptors derive from a young man in good health. The CDR3 runs from the conserved cysteine through the conserved F or W. D genes are given only for firm matches. Size is stated for part of the rows, as once, few or many counts, or as a class when the clone is expanded.

cdr3_aa: CAISESGARYGYTF
cdr3_nt: TGTGCCATCAGTGAATCGGGGGCGCGCTATGGCTACACCTTC
j_call: TRBJ1-2
d_call: -
clone_size: -
v_call: TRBV10-3

cdr3_aa: CASSTQGEWANEKLFF
cdr3_nt: TGTGCCAGCAGTACCCAGGGGGAATGGGCTAATGAAAAACTGTTTTTT
j_call: TRBJ1-4
d_call: TRBD1
clone_size: -
v_call: TRBV28

cdr3_aa: CASSLLQGAGGYTF
cdr3_nt: TGTGCCAGCAGTTTGCTTCAGGGGGCGGGGGGCTACACCTTC
j_call: TRBJ1-2
d_call: TRBD1
clone_size: -
v_call: TRBV27

cdr3_aa: CASGVFPSGTSEQFF
cdr3_nt: TGTGCCAGCGGGGTCTTCCCCTCGGGTACAAGTGAGCAGTTCTTC
j_call: TRBJ2-1
d_call: -
clone_size: -
v_call: TRBV6-5

cdr3_aa: CATSRDRASYEQYF
cdr3_nt: TGTGCCACCAGCAGGGACAGGGCGAGCTACGAGCAGTACTTC
j_call: TRBJ2-7
d_call: TRBD1
clone_size: -
v_call: TRBV15

cdr3_aa: CASSLSGTGVEKLFF
cdr3_nt: TGTGCCAGCAGTCTCTCCGGGACAGGAGTCGAAAAACTGTTTTTT
j_call: TRBJ1-4
d_call: TRBD1
clone_size: many
v_call: TRBV7-9

cdr3_aa: CASTLRRGTNTGELFF
cdr3_nt: TGTGCCAGCACTCTAAGACGGGGCACGAACACCGGGGAGCTGTTTTTT
j_call: TRBJ2-2
d_call: -
clone_size: -
v_call: TRBV27

cdr3_aa: CASSPGDLRDYGYTF
cdr3_nt: TGTGCCAGCAGCCCCGGGGACCTAAGGGACTATGGCTACACCTTC
j_call: TRBJ1-2
d_call: -
clone_size: -
v_call: TRBV5-4

cdr3_aa: CASSRQVGYEQYF
cdr3_nt: TGTGCCAGCAGTCGACAGGTTGGCTACGAGCAGTACTTC
j_call: TRBJ2-7
d_call: -
clone_size: -
v_call: TRBV6-1

cdr3_aa: CASSILSGKAQETQYF
cdr3_nt: TGTGCCAGTAGTATACTGAGCGGGAAGGCCCAAGAGACCCAGTACTTC
j_call: TRBJ2-5
d_call: TRBD2
clone_size: -
v_call: TRBV19

cdr3_aa: CASSLVQGSNSPLHF
cdr3_nt: TGTGCCAGCAGCTTAGTTCAGGGGAGTAATTCACCCCTCCACTTT
j_call: TRBJ1-6
d_call: -
clone_size: -
v_call: TRBV7-2

cdr3_aa: CASSKGTQGNEQFF
cdr3_nt: TGTGCCAGTAGTAAGGGAACTCAGGGGAATGAGCAGTTCTTC
j_call: TRBJ2-1
d_call: -
clone_size: -
v_call: TRBV19

cdr3_aa: CASFTTQGMNTEAFF
cdr3_nt: TGTGCCAGCTTCACCACCCAGGGCATGAACACTGAAGCTTTCTTT
j_call: TRBJ1-1
d_call: -
clone_size: many
v_call: TRBV18

cdr3_aa: CASSRGGTSGGQETQYF
cdr3_nt: TGTGCCAGCAGCCGGGGTGGAACTAGCGGGGGGCAAGAGACCCAGTACTTC
j_call: TRBJ2-5
d_call: TRBD2
clone_size: -
v_call: TRBV4-2

cdr3_aa: CASSLIFGGEAFF
cdr3_nt: TGTGCCAGCAGCCTAATTTTCGGGGGTGAAGCTTTCTTT
j_call: TRBJ1-1
d_call: -
clone_size: -
v_call: TRBV2

cdr3_aa: CASSSNRGVQETQYF
cdr3_nt: TGTGCCAGCAGCTCCAACAGGGGAGTTCAAGAGACCCAGTACTTC
j_call: TRBJ2-5
d_call: TRBD1
clone_size: once
v_call: TRBV5-4

cdr3_aa: CASSAGTGSSYEQYF
cdr3_nt: TGTGCCAGCAGCGCAGGGACAGGGAGCTCCTACGAGCAGTACTTC
j_call: TRBJ2-7
d_call: TRBD1
clone_size: few
v_call: TRBV9

cdr3_aa: CASSPGAQNIQYF
cdr3_nt: TGTGCCAGCAGCCCGGGGGCCCAAAACATTCAGTACTTC
j_call: TRBJ2-4
d_call: -
clone_size: -
v_call: TRBV7-2

cdr3_aa: CASSVGHLDYEQYF
cdr3_nt: TGTGCCAGCAGCGTGGGACACTTAGACTACGAGCAGTACTTC
j_call: TRBJ2-7
d_call: -
clone_size: -
v_call: TRBV9

cdr3_aa: CASSSDSTSYNSPLHF
cdr3_nt: TGTGCCAGCTCCTCGGACAGTACCTCCTATAATTCACCCCTCCACTTT
j_call: TRBJ1-6
d_call: -
clone_size: -
v_call: TRBV18

cdr3_aa: CASSLTRDPNQPQHF
cdr3_nt: TGTGCCAGCTCACTCACCCGGGACCCCAATCAGCCCCAGCATTTT
j_call: TRBJ1-5
d_call: -
clone_size: -
v_call: TRBV18

cdr3_aa: CASSLSGGSYNEQFF
cdr3_nt: TGTGCCAGCAGCTTGAGCGGGGGTTCCTACAATGAGCAGTTCTTC
j_call: TRBJ2-1
d_call: TRBD2
clone_size: once
v_call: TRBV5-4

cdr3_aa: CASSMGQGAANSPLHF
cdr3_nt: TGTGCCAGCAGCATGGGACAGGGGGCGGCGAATTCACCCCTCCACTTT
j_call: TRBJ1-6
d_call: TRBD1
clone_size: -
v_call: TRBV9

cdr3_aa: CASKTGPISGNTIYF
cdr3_nt: TGTGCCAGCAAAACAGGGCCAATCTCTGGAAACACCATATATTTT
j_call: TRBJ1-3
d_call: -
clone_size: -
v_call: TRBV2

cdr3_aa: CASSLIGQLNSPLHF
cdr3_nt: TGTGCCAGCAGCTTGATCGGGCAGCTGAATTCACCCCTCCACTTT
j_call: TRBJ1-6
d_call: -
clone_size: -
v_call: TRBV5-6

cdr3_aa: CASSLTRADYNEQFF
cdr3_nt: TGTGCCAGCAGCTTAACGCGCGCTGATTACAATGAGCAGTTCTTC
j_call: TRBJ2-1
d_call: -
clone_size: -
v_call: TRBV7-3

cdr3_aa: CASSVVRSGGAETQYF
cdr3_nt: TGTGCCAGCAGCGTAGTTCGGAGCGGGGGGGCAGAGACCCAGTACTTC
j_call: TRBJ2-5
d_call: TRBD2
clone_size: -
v_call: TRBV9